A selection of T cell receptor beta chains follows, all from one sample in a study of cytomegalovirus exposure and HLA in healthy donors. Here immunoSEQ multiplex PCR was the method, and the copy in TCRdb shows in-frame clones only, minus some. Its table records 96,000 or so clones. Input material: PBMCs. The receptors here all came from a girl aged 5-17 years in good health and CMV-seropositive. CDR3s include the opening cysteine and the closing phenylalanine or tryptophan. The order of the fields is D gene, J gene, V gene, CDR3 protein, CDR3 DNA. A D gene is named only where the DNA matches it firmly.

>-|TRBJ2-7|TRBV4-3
CASSHSAGSTYEQYF
TGCGCCAGCAGCCATTCCGCAGGGTCGACCTACGAGCAGTACTTC
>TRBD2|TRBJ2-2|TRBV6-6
CASSYIHGGGKGELFF
TGTGCCAGCAGTTACATACATGGCGGGGGGAAAGGGGAGCTGTTTTTT
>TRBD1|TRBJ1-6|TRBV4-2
CASSQATGTEPSPLHF
TGTGCCAGCAGCCAAGCTACCGGGACAGAGCCTTCACCCCTACACTTT
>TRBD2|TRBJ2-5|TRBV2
CASSASGGAEETQYF
TGTGCCAGCAGTGCAAGCGGGGGGGCGGAAGAGACCCAGTACTTC
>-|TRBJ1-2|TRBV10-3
CAISDGQNYGYTF
TGTGCCATCAGTGATGGTCAGAACTATGGCTACACCTTC
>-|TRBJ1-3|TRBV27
CASSLRGSGNTIYF
TGTGCCAGCAGTTTACGTGGTAGCGGAAACACCATATATTTT
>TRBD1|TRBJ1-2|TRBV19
CASSTTPAGGFDGYTF
TGTGCCAGTAGTACCACCCCGGCAGGGGGCTTCGATGGCTACACCTTC
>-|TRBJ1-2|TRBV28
CASSQGIHPYGYTF
TGTGCCAGCAGTCAGGGGATCCACCCTTATGGCTACACCTTC
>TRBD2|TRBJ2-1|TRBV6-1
CASSEWLAGKNEQFF
TGTGCCAGCAGTGAATGGCTAGCGGGGAAAAATGAGCAGTTCTTC
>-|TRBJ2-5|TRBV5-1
CASSLSLLETQYF
TGCGCCAGCAGCTTGTCTCTCCTGGAGACCCAGTACTTC
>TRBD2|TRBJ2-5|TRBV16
CASSHKAGGQETQYF
TGTGCCAGCAGCCATAAAGCGGGGGGTCAAGAGACCCAGTACTTC
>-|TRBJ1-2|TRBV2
CASSEPFNYGYTF
TGTGCCAGCAGTGAACCGTTTAACTATGGCTACACCTTC
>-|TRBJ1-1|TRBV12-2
CASRLAGQMNTEAFF
TGTGCAAGTCGCTTAGCTGGACAGATGAACACTGAAGCTTTCTTT
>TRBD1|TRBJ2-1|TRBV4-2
CASSQAGPDRIYNEQFF
TGTGCCAGCAGCCAAGCTGGCCCGGACAGGATCTACAATGAGCAGTTCTTC
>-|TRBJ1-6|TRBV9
CASSVGESHSPLHF
TGTGCCAGCAGCGTAGGAGAGTCCCATTCACCCCTCCACTTT
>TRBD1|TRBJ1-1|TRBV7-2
CASRPRTGVNTEAFF
TGTGCCAGCAGGCCAAGGACAGGGGTGAACACTGAAGCTTTCTTT
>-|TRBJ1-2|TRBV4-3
CASSQERQYGYTF
TGCGCCAGCAGCCAAGAGAGGCAGTATGGCTACACCTTC
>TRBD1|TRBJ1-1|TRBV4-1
CASSQTGANTEAFF
TGCGCCAGCAGCCAAACAGGGGCGAACACTGAAGCTTTCTTT
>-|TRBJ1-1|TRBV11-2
CASSLDHTLEAFF
TGTGCCAGCAGCTTAGATCATACGTTAGAGGCTTTCTTT
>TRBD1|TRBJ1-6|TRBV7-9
CASSYGQGGSPLHF
TGTGCCAGCAGCTATGGACAGGGAGGATCACCCCTCCACTTT
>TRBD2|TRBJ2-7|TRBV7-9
CASSSGLASQYF
TGTGCCAGCAGCTCGGGACTAGCTTCGCAGTACTTC
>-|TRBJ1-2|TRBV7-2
CASSLLQGYGYTF
TGTGCCAGCAGCTTACTTCAGGGGTATGGCTACACCTTC
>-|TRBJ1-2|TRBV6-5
CASSYKGANYGYTF
TGTGCCAGCAGTTACAAGGGAGCTAACTATGGCTACACCTTC
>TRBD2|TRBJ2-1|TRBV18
CASSPVGGDNEQFF
TGTGCCAGCTCACCGGTTGGGGGGGACAATGAGCAGTTCTTC
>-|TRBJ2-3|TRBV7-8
CASSPLDTQYF
TGTGCCAGCAGCCCTCTGGATACGCAGTATTTT
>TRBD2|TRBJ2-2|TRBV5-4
CASSLDLAGESGELFF
TGTGCCAGCAGCTTGGATCTAGCGGGGGAGTCCGGGGAGCTGTTTTTT
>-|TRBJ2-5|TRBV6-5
CASSTRGWGETQYF
TGTGCCAGCAGCACAAGGGGGTGGGGGGAGACCCAGTACTTC
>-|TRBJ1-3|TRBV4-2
CASSQHNWDIRGNTIYF
TGTGCCAGCAGCCAACACAACTGGGACATTCGTGGAAACACCATATATTTT
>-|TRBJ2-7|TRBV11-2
CASSSGDRSYEQYF
TGTGCCAGCAGCTCCGGGGATAGATCCTACGAGCAGTACTTC
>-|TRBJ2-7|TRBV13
CASSLGQELSSYEQYF
TGTGCCAGCAGCTTAGGACAGGAATTAAGCTCCTACGAGCAGTACTTC
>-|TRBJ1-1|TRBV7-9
CASSPLSGSTEAFF
TGTGCCAGCAGCCCTTTGAGCGGGAGCACTGAAGCTTTCTTT
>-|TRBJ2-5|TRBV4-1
CASSQPQGNQYF
TGCGCCAGCAGCCAACCACAGGGCAACCAGTACTTC
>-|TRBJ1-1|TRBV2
CASIQGPYTEAFF
TGTGCCAGCATTCAGGGCCCTTACACTGAAGCTTTCTTT
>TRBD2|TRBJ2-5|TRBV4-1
CASSRLTSRETQYF
TGCGCCAGCAGCCGTCTGACTAGCAGAGAGACCCAGTACTTC
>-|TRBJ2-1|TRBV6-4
CASSDFGGSSYNEQFF
TGTGCCAGCAGTGACTTTGGTGGTAGCTCCTACAATGAGCAGTTCTTC
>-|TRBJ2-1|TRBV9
CASSVGTVALSYNEQFF
TGTGCCAGCAGCGTAGGTACTGTAGCACTTTCCTACAATGAGCAGTTCTTC
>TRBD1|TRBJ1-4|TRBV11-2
CASSFGQGEKLFF
TGTGCCAGCAGCTTCGGACAGGGTGAAAAACTGTTTTTT
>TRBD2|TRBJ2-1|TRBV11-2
CASSTRLAGWVVVQFF
TGTGCCAGCAGCACCCGACTAGCGGGGTGGGTGGTCGTGCAGTTCTTC
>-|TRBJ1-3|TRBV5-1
CASSLRGSSGNTIYF
TGCGCCAGCAGCCTTAGGGGCAGCTCTGGAAACACCATATATTTT
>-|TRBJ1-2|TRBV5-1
CASSLGGPEGVLNYGYTF
TGCGCCAGCAGCTTGGGGGGCCCCGAGGGGGTCTTAAACTATGGCTACACCTTC
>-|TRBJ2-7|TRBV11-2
CASSLSGVSYEQYF
TGTGCCAGCAGCTTATCCGGAGTTTCTTACGAGCAGTACTTC
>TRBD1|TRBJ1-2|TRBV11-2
CASSAGTGGQANYGYTF
TGTGCCAGCAGCGCGGGGACAGGGGGCCAAGCTAACTATGGCTACACCTTC
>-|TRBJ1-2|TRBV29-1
CSVDGRSGHGYTF
TGCAGCGTTGATGGCAGAAGTGGTCATGGCTACACCTTC
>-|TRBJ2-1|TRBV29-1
CSVGVYGAGNEQFF
TGCAGCGTTGGGGTCTATGGGGCGGGGAATGAGCAGTTCTTC
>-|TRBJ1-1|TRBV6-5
CASSYSGLGEAFF
TGTGCCAGCAGTTATAGCGGACTTGGGGAAGCTTTCTTT
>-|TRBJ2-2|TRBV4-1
CASSQAGSGELFF
TGCGCCAGCAGCCAAGCGGGGTCCGGGGAGCTGTTTTTT
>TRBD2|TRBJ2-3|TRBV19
CASSTDIGGSTDTQYF
TGTGCCAGTAGTACAGATATCGGGGGGAGCACAGATACGCAGTATTTT
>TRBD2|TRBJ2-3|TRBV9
CASSSRGEADTQYF
TGTGCCAGCAGCTCTCGGGGGGAAGCAGATACGCAGTATTTT
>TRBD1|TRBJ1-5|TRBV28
CASRRGRVDQPQHF
TGTGCCAGCCGCAGGGGGCGGGTCGATCAGCCCCAGCATTTT
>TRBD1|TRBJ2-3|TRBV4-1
CASSHGTGADTQYF
TGCGCCAGCAGCCATGGGACAGGGGCAGATACGCAGTATTTT
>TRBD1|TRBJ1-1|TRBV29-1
CSVTGTGIAFF
TGCAGCGTTACCGGGACAGGGATAGCTTTCTTT
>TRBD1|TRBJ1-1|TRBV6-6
CASSYQGASAEAFF
TGTGCCAGCAGTTATCAGGGGGCAAGCGCTGAAGCTTTCTTT
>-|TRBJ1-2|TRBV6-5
CATQEGGYTF
TGTGCCACCCAGGAGGGAGGCTACACCTTC
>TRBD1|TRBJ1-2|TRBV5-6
CASSLGTGGPYGYTF
TGTGCCAGCAGCTTGGGAACAGGGGGACCATATGGCTACACCTTC
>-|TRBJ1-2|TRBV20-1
CSARRERSDTF
TGCAGTGCTAGACGCGAGCGGTCAGACACCTTC
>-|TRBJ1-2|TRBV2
CASSEGEGSDYGYTF
TGTGCCAGCAGTGAGGGGGAGGGGAGCGACTATGGCTACACCTTC
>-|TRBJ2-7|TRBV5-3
CARSLPTESYEQYF
TGTGCCAGAAGCTTACCGACAGAGTCCTACGAGCAGTACTTC